The entry below gives a single TCR beta chain sequence along with its context. What antigen it recognizes has not been identified. No much larger clonotype is one base removed from it; base qualities were not supplied. The sample is drawn from a study of CD8 T cells in ankylosing spondylitis (dated 2017 in TCRdb). Some background on the complete study: The study set out to find disease-linked TCR variants by profiling T cell receptor beta repertoires in ankylosing spondylitis patients and healthy donors. Peripheral blood samples were taken, and synovial fluid was additionally collected from ankylosing spondylitis patients. The full study cohort was made up of roughly 25 ankylosing spondylitis patients and 108 healthy donors.

On the study overall, not on this receptor specifically: A TCR beta motif made up of fewer than 10 highly homologous amino acid variants appeared to be characteristic of blood from ankylosing spondylitis patients. Some motif variants had previously been reported in the synovial fluid and blood of reactive arthritis patients, which suggests shared mechanisms of disease initiation. A CD8+ phenotype was shown by the disease-linked clones, which were found at relatively low frequencies in peripheral blood. According to the report, matched synovial fluid samples from ankylosing spondylitis patients were significantly enriched for the disease-linked clones.

Sequenced using an Illumina MiSeq. TCR beta libraries were prepared by quantitative 5'-RACE with molecular barcodes. The study's processing was this. A new computational method based on a probabilistic model of VDJ rearrangement was used to identify disease-linked TCR variants. The public reads were quality trimmed at Q25 with fastp and then assembled into clones with MiXCR by TCRdb, keeping productive beta chains. A single entry per CDR3 protein holds the most common genes and DNA from its merged rows. The V and J calls and clone size come from TCRdb's table, not from the authors' own analysis. The sample data list roughly 36,000 distinct CDR3 sequences, and 13% to 15% of these were observed just once. In total, the top ten clones hold roughly 36% of the sample. The germline V gene sets CDR1 to MNHEY and CDR2 to SVGAGI. From the cysteine through the phenylalanine, the CDR3 covers 11 amino acids. The only DNA kept is the CDR3, 33 bases in frame from the first base. V is clipped by 2 bases and J by 5 bases, and the sequence between their germline boundaries is 4 bases long.

This sequence uses TRBV6-5 and TRBJ2-7; the D gene cannot be resolved reliably. The source of this sequence is a male donor with ankylosing spondylitis or in good health (not recorded which). Specimen: blood. CDR3 sequence: CASSYADEQYF. The nucleotide sequence is given as TGTGCCAGCAGTTACGCAGACGAGCAGTACTTC.